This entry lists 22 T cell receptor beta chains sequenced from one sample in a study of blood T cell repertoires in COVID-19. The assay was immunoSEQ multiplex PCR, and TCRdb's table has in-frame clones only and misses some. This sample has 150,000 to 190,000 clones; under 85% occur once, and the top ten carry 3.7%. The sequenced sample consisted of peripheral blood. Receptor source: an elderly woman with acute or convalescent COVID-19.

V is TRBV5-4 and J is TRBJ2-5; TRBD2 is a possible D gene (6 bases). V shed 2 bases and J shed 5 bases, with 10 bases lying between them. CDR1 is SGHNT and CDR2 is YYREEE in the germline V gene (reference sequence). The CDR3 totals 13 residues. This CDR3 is CASSLGGEETQYF. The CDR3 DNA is TGTGCCAGCAGCTTAGGAGGGGAGGAGACCCAGTACTTC.

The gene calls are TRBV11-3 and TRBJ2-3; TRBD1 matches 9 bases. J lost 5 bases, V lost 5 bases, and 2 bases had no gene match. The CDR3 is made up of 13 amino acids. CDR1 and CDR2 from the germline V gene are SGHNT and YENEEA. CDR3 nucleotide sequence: TGTGCCAGCAGCCCGACAGGGGGAGATACGCAGTATTTT. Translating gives CASSPTGGDTQYF.

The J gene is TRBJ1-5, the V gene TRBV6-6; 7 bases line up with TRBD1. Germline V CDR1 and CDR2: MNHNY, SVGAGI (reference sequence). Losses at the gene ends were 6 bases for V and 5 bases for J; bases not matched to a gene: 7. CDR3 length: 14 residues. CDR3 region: CASRQGSRDQPQHF. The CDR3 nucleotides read TGTGCCAGCAGACAGGGGTCGAGGGATCAGCCCCAGCATTTT.

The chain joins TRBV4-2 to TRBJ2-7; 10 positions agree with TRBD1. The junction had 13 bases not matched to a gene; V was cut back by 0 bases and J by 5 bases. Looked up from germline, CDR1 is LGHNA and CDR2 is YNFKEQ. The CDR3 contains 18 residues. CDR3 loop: CASSQELPGTGVSHEQYF. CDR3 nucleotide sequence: TGTGCCAGCAGCCAAGAGTTACCTGGGACAGGGGTTTCCCACGAGCAGTACTTC.

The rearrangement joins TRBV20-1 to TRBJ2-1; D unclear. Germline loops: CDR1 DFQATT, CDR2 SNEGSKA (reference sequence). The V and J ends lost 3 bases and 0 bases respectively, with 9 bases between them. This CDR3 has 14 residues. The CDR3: CSASLLASYNEQFF. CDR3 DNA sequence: TGCAGTGCTAGTTTACTCGCCTCCTACAATGAGCAGTTCTTC.

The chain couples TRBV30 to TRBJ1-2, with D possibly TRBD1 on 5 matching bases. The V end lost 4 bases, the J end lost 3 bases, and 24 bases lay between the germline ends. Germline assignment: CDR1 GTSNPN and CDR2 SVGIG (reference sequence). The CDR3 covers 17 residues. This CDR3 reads CAWKNPGLGISHYGYTF. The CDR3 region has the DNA TGTGCCTGGAAAAACCCGGGACTGGGTATATCTCACTATGGCTACACCTTC. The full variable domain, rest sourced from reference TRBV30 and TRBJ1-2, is SQTIHQWPATLVQPVGSPLSLECTVEGTSNPNLYWYRQAAGRGLQLLFYSVGIGQISSEVPQNLSASRPQDRQFILSSKKLLLSDSGFYLCAWKNPGLGISHYGYTFGSGTRLTVV.

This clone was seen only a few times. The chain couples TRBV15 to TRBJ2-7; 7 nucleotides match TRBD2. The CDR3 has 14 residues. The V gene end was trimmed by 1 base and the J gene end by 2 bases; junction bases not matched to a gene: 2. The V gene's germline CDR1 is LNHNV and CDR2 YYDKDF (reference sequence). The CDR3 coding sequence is TGTGCCACCAGCAGAGTCACTAGCGCCTACGAGCAGTACTTC. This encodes CATSRVTSAYEQYF.

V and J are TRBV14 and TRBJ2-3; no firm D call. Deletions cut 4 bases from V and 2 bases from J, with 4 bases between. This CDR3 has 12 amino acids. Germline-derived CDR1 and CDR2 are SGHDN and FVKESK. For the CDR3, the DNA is TGTGCCAGCAGCCTTAACACAGATACGCAGTATTTT. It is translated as CASSLNTDTQYF.

The CDR3 loop is CASSLDQGAMGYTF. CDR3 bases: TGTGCCAGCAGCTTAGATCAGGGGGCGATGGGCTACACCTTC. The gene calls are TRBV11-2 and TRBJ1-2; 8 positions agree with TRBD1. V lost 0 bases and J lost 8; bases outside the gene matches: 5. The CDR3 is 14 residues long. Germline V CDR1 and CDR2: SGHAT, FQNNGV.

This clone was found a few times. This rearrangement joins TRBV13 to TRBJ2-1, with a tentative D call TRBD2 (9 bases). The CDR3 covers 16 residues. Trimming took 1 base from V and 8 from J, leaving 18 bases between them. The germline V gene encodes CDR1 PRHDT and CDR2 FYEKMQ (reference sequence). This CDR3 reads CASSLEWLAGQDEQFF. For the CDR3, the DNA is TGTGCCAGCAGCTTAGAGTGGCTAGCGGGACAGGATGAGCAGTTCTTC.

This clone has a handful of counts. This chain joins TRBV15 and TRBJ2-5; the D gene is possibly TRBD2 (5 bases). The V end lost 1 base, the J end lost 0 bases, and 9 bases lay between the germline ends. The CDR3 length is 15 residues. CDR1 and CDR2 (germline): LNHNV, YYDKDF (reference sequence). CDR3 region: CATSRAPGYQETQYF. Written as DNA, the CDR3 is TGTGCCACCAGCAGAGCCCCGGGGTACCAAGAGACCCAGTACTTC.

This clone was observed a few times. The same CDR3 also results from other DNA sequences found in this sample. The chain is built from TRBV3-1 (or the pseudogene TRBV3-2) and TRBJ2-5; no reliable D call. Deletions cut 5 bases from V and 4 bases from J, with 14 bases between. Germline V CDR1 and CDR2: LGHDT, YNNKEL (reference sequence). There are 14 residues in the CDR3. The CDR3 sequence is CASSSRRGGETQYF. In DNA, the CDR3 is TGTGCCAGCAGCTCCCGGCGTGGCGGAGAGACCCAGTACTTC.

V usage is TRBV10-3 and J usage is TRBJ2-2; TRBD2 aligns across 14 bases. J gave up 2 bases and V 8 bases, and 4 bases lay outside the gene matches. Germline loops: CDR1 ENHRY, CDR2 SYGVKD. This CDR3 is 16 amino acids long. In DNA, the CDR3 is TGTGCCATCGGGGGACTAGCGGGAGTAAACACCGGGGAGCTGTTTTTT. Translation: CAIGGLAGVNTGELFF.

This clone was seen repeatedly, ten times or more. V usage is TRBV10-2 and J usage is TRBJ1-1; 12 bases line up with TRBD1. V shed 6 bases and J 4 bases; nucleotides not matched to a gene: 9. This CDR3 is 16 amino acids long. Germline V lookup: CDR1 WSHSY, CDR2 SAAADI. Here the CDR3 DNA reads TGCGCCAGCAGGGCCGGGACAGGGGGCTCTAGCACTGAAGCTTTCTTT. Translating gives CASRAGTGGSSTEAFF.

CDR3 sequence (DNA): TGTGCCAGCAGCCAGGGTTGGCAGGGAAATTCACCCCTCCACTTT. As protein: CASSQGWQGNSPLHF. The chain links TRBV3-1 (or the pseudogene TRBV3-2) to TRBJ1-6, with D possibly TRBD1 on 5 matching bases. Per germline, CDR1 LGHDT and CDR2 YNNKEL (reference sequence). The CDR3 is made up of 15 amino acids. The V gene lost 3 bases and the J gene lost 7 bases, with 13 bases spanning the gap.

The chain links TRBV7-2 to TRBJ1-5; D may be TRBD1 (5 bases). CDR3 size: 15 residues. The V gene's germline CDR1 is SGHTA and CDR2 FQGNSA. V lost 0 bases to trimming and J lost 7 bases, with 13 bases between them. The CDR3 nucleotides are TGTGCCAGCAGCTTAGCGCTGGACATCTGGCAGCCCCAGCATTTT. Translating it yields CASSLALDIWQPQHF.

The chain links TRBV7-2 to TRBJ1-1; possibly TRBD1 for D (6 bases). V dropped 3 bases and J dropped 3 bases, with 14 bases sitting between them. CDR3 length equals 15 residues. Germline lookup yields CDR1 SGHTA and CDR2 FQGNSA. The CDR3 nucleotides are TGTGCCAGCAGCTTCGTACAGGGTGCCCACACTGAAGCTTTCTTT. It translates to CASSFVQGAHTEAFF.

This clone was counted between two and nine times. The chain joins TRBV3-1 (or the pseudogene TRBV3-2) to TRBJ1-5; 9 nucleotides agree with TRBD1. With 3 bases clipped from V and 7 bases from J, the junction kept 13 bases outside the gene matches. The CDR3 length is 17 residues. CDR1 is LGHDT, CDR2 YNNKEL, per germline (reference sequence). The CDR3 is CASSQGTGFDSSQPQHF. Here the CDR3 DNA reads TGTGCCAGCAGCCAGGGGACAGGGTTCGACTCTTCCCAGCCCCAGCATTTT.

CDR3 in DNA: TGTGCCAGCAGATACCAAGGTCGGGGGGGTCCGCTGGGCACTGAAGCTTTCTTT. Translated, it gives CASRYQGRGGPLGTEAFF. The genes are TRBV2 and TRBJ1-1; a weak D match, TRBD1 (5 bases). The CDR3 extends over 18 amino acids. The V and J ends lost 6 bases and 4 bases respectively, with 27 bases between them. Germline V gene lookup returns CDR1 SNHLY and CDR2 FYNNEI.

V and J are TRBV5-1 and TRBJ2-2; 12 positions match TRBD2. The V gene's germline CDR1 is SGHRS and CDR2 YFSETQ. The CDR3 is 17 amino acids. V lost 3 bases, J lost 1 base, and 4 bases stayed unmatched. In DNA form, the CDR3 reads TGCGCCAGCAGCTGGGGGACTAGCGGGCGGAACACCGGGGAGCTGTTTTTT. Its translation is CASSWGTSGRNTGELFF.

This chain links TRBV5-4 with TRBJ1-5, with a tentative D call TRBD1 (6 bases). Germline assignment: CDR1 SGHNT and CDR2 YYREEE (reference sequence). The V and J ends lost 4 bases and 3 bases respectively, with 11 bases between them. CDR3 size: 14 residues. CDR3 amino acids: CASSLQGPNQPQHF. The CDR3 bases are TGTGCCAGCAGCCTACAGGGCCCCAATCAGCCCCAGCATTTT. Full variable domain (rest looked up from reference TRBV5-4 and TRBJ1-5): ETGVTQSPTHLIKTRGQQVTLRCSSQSGHNTVSWYQQALGQGPQFIFQYYREEENGRGNFPPRFSGLQFPNYSSELNVNALELDDSALYLCASSLQGPNQPQHFGDGTRLSIL.

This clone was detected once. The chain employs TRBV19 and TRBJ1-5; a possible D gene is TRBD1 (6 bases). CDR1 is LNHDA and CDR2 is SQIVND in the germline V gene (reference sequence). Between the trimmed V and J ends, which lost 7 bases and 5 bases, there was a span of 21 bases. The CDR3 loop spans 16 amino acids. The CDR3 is CASTTTGPDSHQPQHF. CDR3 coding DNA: TGTGCCAGTACCACAACAGGGCCTGACAGCCATCAGCCCCAGCATTTT.